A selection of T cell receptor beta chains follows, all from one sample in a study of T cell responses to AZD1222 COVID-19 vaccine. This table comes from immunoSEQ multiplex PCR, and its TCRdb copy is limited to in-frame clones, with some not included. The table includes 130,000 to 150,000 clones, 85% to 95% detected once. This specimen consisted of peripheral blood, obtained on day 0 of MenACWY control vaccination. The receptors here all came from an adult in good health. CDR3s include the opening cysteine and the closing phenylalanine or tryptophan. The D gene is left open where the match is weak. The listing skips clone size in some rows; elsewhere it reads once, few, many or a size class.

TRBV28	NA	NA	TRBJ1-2	CASSTGTDGYTF	TGTGCCAGCAGTACCGGGACGGATGGCTACACCTTC
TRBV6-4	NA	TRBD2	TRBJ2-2	CASSELAGGPNTGELFF	TGTGCCAGCAGTGAACTCGCGGGGGGGCCGAACACCGGGGAGCTGTTTTTT
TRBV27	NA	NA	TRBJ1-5	CASSFYSNQPQHF	TGTGCCAGCAGTTTTTACAGCAATCAGCCCCAGCATTTT
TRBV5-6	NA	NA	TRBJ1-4	CASSIYRKTEKLFF	TGTGCCAGCAGCATATATCGGAAGACCGAAAAACTGTTTTTT
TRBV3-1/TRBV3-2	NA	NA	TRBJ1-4	CASSQGVGLANEKLFF	TGTGCCAGCAGCCAAGGGGTTGGGCTAGCTAATGAAAAACTGTTTTTT
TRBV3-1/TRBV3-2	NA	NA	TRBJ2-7	CASSQGSWGREQYF	TGTGCCAGCAGCCAAGGTTCTTGGGGGAGGGAGCAGTACTTC
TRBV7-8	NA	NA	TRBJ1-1	CASSDRTNTEAFF	TGTGCCAGCAGCGATCGTACGAACACTGAAGCTTTCTTT
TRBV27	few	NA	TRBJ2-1	CASSSLWGSHNEQFF	TGTGCCAGCAGTTCCCTATGGGGCAGCCACAATGAGCAGTTCTTC
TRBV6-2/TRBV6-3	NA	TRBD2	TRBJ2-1	CASSSGTSEINEQFF	TGTGCCAGCAGCTCCGGGACTAGCGAAATAAATGAGCAGTTCTTC
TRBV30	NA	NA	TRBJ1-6	CAWSWKNSPLHF	TGTGCCTGGAGTTGGAAAAATTCACCCCTCCACTTT
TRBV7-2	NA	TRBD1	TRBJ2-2	CASSSQGVWRELFF	TGTGCCAGCAGCTCCCAGGGGGTGTGGCGGGAGCTGTTTTTT
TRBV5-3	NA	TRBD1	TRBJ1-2	CARRADRVPNYGYTF	TGTGCCAGAAGGGCGGACAGGGTACCTAACTATGGCTACACCTTC
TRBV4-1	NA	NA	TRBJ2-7	CASSQAPPNEQYF	TGCGCCAGCAGCCAAGCCCCCCCGAACGAGCAGTACTTC
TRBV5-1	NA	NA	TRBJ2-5	CASSNPGQGETQYF	TGCGCCAGCAGCAACCCGGGGCAAGGGGAGACCCAGTACTTC
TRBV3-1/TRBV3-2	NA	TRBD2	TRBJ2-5	CASSRGLAGGSRGETQYF	TGTGCCAGCAGCCGGGGACTAGCGGGGGGGTCCCGAGGGGAGACCCAGTACTTC
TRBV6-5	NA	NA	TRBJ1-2	CASSSGTARNYGYTF	TGTGCCAGCAGTTCCGGGACGGCCCGAAACTATGGCTACACCTTC
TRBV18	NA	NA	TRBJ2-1	CASSPGSHGYNEQFF	TGTGCCAGCTCACCAGGGAGCCATGGCTACAATGAGCAGTTCTTC
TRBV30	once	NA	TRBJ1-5	CAWSVGGNQPQHF	TGTGCCTGGAGTGTGGGGGGAAATCAGCCCCAGCATTTT
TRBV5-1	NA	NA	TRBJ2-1	CASSLAGTPNYNEQFF	TGCGCCAGCAGCTTGGCCGGGACACCCAACTACAATGAGCAGTTCTTC
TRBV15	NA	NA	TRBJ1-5	CATRGPGDQPQHF	TGTGCCACCAGGGGACCTGGGGATCAGCCCCAGCATTTT
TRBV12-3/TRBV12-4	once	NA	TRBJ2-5	CASSLDSGRTQYF	TGTGCCAGCAGTTTAGACTCTGGACGGACCCAGTACTTC
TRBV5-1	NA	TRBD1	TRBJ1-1	CASSFQGAHIDTEAFF	TGCGCCAGCAGCTTTCAGGGGGCGCATATCGACACTGAAGCTTTCTTT
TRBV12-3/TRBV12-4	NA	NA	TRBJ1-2	CASSLHWGQGYTF	TGTGCCAGCAGTCTGCATTGGGGGCAAGGCTACACCTTC